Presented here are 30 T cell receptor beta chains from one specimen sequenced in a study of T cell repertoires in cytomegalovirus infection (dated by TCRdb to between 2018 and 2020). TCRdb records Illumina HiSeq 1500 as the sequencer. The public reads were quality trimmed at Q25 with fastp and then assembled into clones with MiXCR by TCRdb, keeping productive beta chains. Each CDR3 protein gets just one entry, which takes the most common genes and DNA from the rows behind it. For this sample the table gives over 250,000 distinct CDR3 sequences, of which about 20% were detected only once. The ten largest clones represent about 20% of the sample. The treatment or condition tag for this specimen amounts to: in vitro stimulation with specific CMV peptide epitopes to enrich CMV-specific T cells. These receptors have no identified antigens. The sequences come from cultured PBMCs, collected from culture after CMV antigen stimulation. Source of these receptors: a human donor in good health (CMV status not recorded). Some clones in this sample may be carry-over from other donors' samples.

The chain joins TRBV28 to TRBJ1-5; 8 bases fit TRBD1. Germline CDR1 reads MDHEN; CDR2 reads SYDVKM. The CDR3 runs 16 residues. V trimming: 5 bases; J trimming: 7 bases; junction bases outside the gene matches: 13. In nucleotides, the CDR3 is TGTGCCAGCAGTACACCGTCGACAGGGGCGGGACAGCCCCAGCATTTT. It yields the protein CASSTPSTGAGQPQHF.

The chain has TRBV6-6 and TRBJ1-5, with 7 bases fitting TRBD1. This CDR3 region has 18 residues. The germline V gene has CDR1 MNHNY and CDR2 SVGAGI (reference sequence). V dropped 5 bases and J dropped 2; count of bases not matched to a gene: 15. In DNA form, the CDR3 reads TGTGCCAGCAGTGGCCCCTCGTTGACAGGGAAGGGCAATCAGCCCCAGCATTTT. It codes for CASSGPSLTGKGNQPQHF.

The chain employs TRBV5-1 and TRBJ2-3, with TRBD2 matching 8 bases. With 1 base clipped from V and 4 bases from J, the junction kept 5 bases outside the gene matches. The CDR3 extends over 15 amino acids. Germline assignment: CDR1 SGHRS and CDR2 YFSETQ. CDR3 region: CASSLSGSRSDTQYF. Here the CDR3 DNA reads TGCGCCAGCAGCTTGAGCGGGAGTAGGTCAGATACGCAGTATTTT.

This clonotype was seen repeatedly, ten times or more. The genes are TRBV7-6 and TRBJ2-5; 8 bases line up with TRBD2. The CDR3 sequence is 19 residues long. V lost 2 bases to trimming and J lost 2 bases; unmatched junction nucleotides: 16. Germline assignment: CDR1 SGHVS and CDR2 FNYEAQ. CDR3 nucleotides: TGTGCCAGCAGCTTAATCCCCCCCGGGGGTAGCGGGGTACAAGAGACCCAGTACTTC. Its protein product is CASSLIPPGGSGVQETQYF.

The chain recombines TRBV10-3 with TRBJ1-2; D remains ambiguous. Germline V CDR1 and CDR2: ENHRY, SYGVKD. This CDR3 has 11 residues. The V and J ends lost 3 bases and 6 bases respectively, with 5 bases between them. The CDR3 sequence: CAISDSNGYTF. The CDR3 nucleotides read TGTGCCATCAGTGATTCGAATGGCTACACCTTC.

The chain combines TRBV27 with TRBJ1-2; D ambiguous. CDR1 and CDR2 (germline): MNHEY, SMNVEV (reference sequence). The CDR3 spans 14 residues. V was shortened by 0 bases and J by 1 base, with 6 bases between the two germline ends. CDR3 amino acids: CASSLSRINYGYTF. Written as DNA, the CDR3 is TGTGCCAGCAGTTTATCGCGGATTAACTATGGCTACACCTTC.

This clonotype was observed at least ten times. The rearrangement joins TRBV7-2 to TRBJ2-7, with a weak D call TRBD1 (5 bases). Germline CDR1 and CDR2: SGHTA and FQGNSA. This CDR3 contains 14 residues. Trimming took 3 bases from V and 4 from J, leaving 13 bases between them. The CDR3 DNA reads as TGTGCCAGCAGCTTCCCCCGACAGACTTACGAGCAGTACTTC. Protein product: CASSFPRQTYEQYF.

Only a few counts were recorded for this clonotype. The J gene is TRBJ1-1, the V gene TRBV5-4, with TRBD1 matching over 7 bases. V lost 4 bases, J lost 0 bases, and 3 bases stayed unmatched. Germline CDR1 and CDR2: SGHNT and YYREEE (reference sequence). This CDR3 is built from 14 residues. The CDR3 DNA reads TGTGCCAGCAGCCAGGGACAGATGAACACTGAAGCTTTCTTT. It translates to CASSQGQMNTEAFF.

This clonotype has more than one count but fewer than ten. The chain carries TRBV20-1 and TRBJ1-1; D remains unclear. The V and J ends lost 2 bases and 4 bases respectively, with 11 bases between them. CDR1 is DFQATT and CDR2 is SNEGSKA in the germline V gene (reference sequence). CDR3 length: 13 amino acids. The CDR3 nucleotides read TGCAGTGCTAGATACCGGGTGGGCACTGAAGCTTTCTTT. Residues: CSARYRVGTEAFF.

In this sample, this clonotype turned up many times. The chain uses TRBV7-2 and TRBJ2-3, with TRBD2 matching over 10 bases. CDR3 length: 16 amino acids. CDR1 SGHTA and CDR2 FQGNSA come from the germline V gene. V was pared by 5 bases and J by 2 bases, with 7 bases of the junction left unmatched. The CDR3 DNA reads TGTGCCAGCAGCACGACACTAGCGGGGCACACAGATACGCAGTATTTT. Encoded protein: CASSTTLAGHTDTQYF.

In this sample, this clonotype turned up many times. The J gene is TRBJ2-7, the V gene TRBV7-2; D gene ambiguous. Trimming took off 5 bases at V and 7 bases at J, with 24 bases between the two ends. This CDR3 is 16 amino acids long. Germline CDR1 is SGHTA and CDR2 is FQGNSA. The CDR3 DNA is TGTGCCAGCAGCGGCTTGGCGAGGCCGTCACCGTGGGAGCAGTACTTC. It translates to CASSGLARPSPWEQYF.

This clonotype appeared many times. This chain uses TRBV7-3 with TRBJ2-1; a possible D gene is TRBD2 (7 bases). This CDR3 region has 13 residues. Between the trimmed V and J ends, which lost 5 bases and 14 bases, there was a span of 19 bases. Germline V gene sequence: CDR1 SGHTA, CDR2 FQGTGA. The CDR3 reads CASSPNEGGVKFF. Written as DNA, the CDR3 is TGTGCCAGCAGCCCAAACGAGGGGGGGGTCAAGTTCTTC.

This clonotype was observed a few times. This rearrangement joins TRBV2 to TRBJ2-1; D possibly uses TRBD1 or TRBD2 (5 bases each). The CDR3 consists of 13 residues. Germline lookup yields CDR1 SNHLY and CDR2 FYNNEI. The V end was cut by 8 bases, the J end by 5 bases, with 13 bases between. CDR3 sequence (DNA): TGTGCCAGCGGTAAACGGGGCGACAATGAGCAGTTCTTC. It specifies CASGKRGDNEQFF.

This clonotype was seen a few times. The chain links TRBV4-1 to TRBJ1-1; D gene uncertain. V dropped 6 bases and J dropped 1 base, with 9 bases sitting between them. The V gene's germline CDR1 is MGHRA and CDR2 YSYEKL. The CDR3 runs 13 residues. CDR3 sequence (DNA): TGCGCCAGCAGACCCGTACAGAACACTGAAGCTTTCTTT. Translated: CASRPVQNTEAFF.

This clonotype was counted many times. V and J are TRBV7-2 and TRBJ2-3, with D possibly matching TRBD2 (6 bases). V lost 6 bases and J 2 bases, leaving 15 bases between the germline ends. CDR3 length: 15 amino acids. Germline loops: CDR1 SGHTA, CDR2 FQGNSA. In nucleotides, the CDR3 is TGTGCCAGCAGTCCTCAGCGGGTGGCCACAGATACGCAGTATTTT. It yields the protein CASSPQRVATDTQYF.

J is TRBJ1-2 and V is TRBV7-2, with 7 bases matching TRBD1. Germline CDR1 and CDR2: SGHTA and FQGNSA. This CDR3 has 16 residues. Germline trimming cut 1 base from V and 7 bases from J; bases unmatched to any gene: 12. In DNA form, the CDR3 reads TGTGCCAGCAGCTTAGGGGGTACAGGGGCAGCTACTGGCTACACCTTC. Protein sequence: CASSLGGTGAATGYTF.

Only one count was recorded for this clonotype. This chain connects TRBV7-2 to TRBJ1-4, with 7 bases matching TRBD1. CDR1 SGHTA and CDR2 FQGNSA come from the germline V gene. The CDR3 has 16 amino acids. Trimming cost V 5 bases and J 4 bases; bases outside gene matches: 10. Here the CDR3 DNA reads TGTGCCAGCAGCCCGTTCCAGGGGGGCTTTAATGAAAAACTGTTTTTT. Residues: CASSPFQGGFNEKLFF.

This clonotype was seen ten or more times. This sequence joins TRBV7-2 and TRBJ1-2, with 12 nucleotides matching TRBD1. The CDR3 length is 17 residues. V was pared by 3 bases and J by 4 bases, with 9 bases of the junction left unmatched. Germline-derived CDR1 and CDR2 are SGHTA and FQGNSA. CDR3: CASSFGGTGGARYGYTF. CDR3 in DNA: TGTGCCAGCAGCTTCGGCGGGACAGGGGGCGCCCGCTATGGCTACACCTTC.

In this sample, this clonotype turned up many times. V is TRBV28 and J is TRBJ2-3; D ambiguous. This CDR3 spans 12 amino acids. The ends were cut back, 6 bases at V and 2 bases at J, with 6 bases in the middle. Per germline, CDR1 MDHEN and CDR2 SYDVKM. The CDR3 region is CASSQITDTQYF. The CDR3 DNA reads TGTGCCAGCAGCCAGATCACAGATACGCAGTATTTT.

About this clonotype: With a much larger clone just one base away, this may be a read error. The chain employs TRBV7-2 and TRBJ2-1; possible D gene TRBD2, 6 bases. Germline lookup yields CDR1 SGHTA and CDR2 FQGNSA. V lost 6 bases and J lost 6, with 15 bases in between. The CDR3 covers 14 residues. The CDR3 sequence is CASRVGGISNEQFF. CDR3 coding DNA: TGTGCCAGCAGGGTGGGCGGGATTTCCAATGAGCAGTTCTTC. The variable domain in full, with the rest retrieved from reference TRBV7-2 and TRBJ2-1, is GAGVSQSPSNKVTEKGKDVELRCDPISGHTALYWYRQSLGQGLEFLIYFQGNSAPDKSGLPSDRFSAERTGGSVSTLTIQRTQQEDSAVYLCASRVGGISNEQFFGPGTRLTVL.

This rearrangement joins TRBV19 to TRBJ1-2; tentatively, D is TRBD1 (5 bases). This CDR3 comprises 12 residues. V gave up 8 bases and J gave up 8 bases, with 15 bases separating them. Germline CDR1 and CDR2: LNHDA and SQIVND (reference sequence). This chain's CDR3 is CASGEGDRGYTF. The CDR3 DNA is TGTGCCAGTGGCGAAGGGGATCGGGGCTACACCTTC.

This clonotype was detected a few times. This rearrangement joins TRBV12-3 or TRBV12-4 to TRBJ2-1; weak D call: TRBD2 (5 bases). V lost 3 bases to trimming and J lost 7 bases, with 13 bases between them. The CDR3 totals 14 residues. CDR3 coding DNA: TGTGCCAGCAGTTTCAGCGGTTTGGGGAATGAGCAGTTCTTC. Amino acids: CASSFSGLGNEQFF.

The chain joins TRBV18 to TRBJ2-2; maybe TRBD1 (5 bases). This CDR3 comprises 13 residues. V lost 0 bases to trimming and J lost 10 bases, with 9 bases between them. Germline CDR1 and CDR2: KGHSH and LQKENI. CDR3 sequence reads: CASSPPGREELFF. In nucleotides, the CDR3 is TGTGCCAGCTCACCACCGGGCAGGGAGGAGCTGTTTTTT.

CDR3 sequence reads: CSATPRGQGYEQYF. The CDR3 DNA reads TGCAGCGCCACCCCCCGTGGACAGGGCTACGAGCAGTACTTC. This sequence joins TRBV29-1 and TRBJ2-7; 8 nucleotides align to TRBD1. The germline gives CDR1 SQVTM, CDR2 ANQGSEA. V lost 7 bases and J lost 3; bases outside the gene matches: 11. The CDR3 spans 14 residues.

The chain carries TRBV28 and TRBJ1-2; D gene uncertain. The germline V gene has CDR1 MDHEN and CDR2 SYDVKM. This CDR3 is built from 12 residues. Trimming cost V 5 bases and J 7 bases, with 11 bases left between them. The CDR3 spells CASSNPGIGYTF. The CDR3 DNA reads TGTGCCAGCAGTAATCCAGGCATTGGCTACACCTTC.

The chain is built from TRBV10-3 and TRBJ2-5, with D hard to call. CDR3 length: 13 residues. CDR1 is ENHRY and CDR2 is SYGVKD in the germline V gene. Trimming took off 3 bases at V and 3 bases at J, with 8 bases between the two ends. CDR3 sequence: CAISEVGEETQYF. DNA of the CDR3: TGTGCCATCAGTGAAGTAGGCGAAGAGACCCAGTACTTC.

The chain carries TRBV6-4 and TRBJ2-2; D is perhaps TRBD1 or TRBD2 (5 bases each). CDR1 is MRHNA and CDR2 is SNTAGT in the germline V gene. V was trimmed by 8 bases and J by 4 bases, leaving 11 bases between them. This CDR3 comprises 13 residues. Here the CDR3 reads CASARDATGELFF. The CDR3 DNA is TGTGCCAGCGCCCGGGACGCCACCGGGGAGCTGTTTTTT.

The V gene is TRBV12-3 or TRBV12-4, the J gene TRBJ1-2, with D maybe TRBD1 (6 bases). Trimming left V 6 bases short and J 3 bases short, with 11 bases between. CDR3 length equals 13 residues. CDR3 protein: CASSKRTDYGYTF. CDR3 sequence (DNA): TGTGCCAGCAGCAAAAGGACAGACTATGGCTACACCTTC.

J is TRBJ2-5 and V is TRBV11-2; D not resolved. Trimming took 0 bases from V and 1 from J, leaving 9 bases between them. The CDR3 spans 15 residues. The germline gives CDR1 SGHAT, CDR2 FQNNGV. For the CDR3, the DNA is TGTGCCAGCAGCTTAGATGTATGGCCCCAAGAGACCCAGTACTTC. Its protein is CASSLDVWPQETQYF.

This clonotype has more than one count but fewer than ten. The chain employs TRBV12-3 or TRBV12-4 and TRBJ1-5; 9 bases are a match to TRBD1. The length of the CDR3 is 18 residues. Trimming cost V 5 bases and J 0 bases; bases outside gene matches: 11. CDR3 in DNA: TGTGCCAGCAGTACAGACAGGGGGTACGAAAATAGCAATCAGCCCCAGCATTTT. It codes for CASSTDRGYENSNQPQHF.